This TCR beta chain appears in the sequencing data of a study of blood T cell repertoires in COVID-19. TCRdb's copy holds only in-frame clones and misses some; the assay was immunoSEQ multiplex PCR. Of about 350,000 clones listed, about 90% are singletons. The sequence derives from a young woman who had been exposed to COVID-19. The sequenced material came from PBMCs or T cells enriched from blood (not recorded which).

CDR3 DNA: TGTGCCACCAGTGATTTGAGGGGCGGGAGTGGAGAGACCCAGTACTTC. Protein: CATSDLRGGSGETQYF. The chain joins TRBV24-1 to TRBJ2-5; 7 positions match TRBD2. Losses at the gene ends were 0 bases for V and 4 bases for J; bases not matched to a gene: 7. The CDR3 length is 16 residues. CDR1 and CDR2 from the germline V gene are KGHDR and SFDVKD.